The 29 T cell receptor beta chains below were found in one sample sequenced in a study of blood T cell repertoires in COVID-19. Profiling relied on immunoSEQ multiplex PCR, and the TCRdb table lists in-frame clones only, not all of them. This sample has 100,000 to 150,000 clones, with over 80% found just once. Material for sequencing was peripheral blood. Every receptor here comes from a woman between 65 and 79 years old with acute or convalescent COVID-19.

The chain recombines TRBV2 with TRBJ2-2, with 13 positions matching TRBD2. Germline CDR1 is SNHLY and CDR2 is FYNNEI. This CDR3 contains 16 residues. The V gene end was trimmed by 6 bases and the J gene end by 5 bases; junction bases not matched to a gene: 6. The CDR3 loop is CASRDGLAGVTGELFF. DNA for the CDR3: TGTGCCAGCAGGGACGGACTAGCGGGGGTGACCGGGGAGCTGTTTTTT.

The V and J genes are TRBV3-1 (or the pseudogene TRBV3-2) and TRBJ2-4; TRBD2 is a possible D gene (6 bases). The CDR3 is made up of 16 amino acids. V lost 2 bases, J lost 0 bases, and 11 bases lay in between. Per the germline V gene, CDR1 is LGHDT and CDR2 is YNNKEL (reference sequence). The CDR3 region has the DNA TGTGCCAGCAGCCAACAGGGCGGGACAGCCAAAAACATTCAGTACTTC. It translates to CASSQQGGTAKNIQYF.

The genes are TRBV5-1 and TRBJ1-5, with 9 positions matching TRBD1. Trimming removed 4 bases from V and 7 bases from J; junction bases left unmatched: 3. The germline V gene encodes CDR1 SGHRS and CDR2 YFSETQ. The CDR3 length is 13 residues. DNA for the CDR3: TGCGCCAGCAGCAGAACAGGGGGCCAGCCCCAGCATTTT. This encodes CASSRTGGQPQHF.

This clone was seen more than once but under ten times. The chain recombines TRBV12-3 or TRBV12-4 with TRBJ1-1; D remains unclear. CDR3 length: 13 amino acids. Trimming took off 6 bases at V and 8 bases at J, with 16 bases between the two ends. This chain's CDR3 is CASSGRQVTEAFF. The CDR3 coding sequence is TGTGCCAGCAGCGGGAGGCAGGTGACAGAAGCTTTCTTT.

This clone turned up a few times. V and J are TRBV6-5 and TRBJ2-7; D is possibly TRBD1 (5 bases). The germline V gene has CDR1 MNHEY and CDR2 SVGAGI. The CDR3 has 14 amino acids. V was trimmed by 0 bases and J by 0 bases, leaving 6 bases between them. The CDR3 loop reads CASSYSGPSYEQYF. The CDR3 coding sequence is TGTGCCAGCAGTTACTCGGGGCCCTCCTACGAGCAGTACTTC.

The rearrangement uses TRBV19 and TRBJ1-1, with D uncertain. Trimming left V 7 bases short and J 5 bases short, with 14 bases between. There are 13 residues in the CDR3. The germline V gene encodes CDR1 LNHDA and CDR2 SQIVND (reference sequence). The CDR3 here is CASTVPPGTEAFF. CDR3 DNA sequence: TGTGCCAGTACGGTCCCACCGGGGACTGAAGCTTTCTTT.

A single count supports this clone. The V call is TRBV29-1, the J call TRBJ2-7; TRBD2 matches 7 bases. The J segment lost 3 bases and the V segment lost 0 bases, leaving 2 bases of the junction unmatched. Germline V gene data show CDR1 as SQVTM and CDR2 as ANQGSEA. This CDR3 contains 13 residues. CDR3 loop: CSVEDGGNYEQYF. CDR3 DNA sequence: TGCAGCGTTGAAGACGGGGGGAACTACGAGCAGTACTTC.

This clone was recorded only once. V usage is TRBV18 and J usage is TRBJ2-7; 8 bases fit TRBD1. The CDR3 totals 14 residues. Germline V gene lookup returns CDR1 KGHSH and CDR2 LQKENI. Trimming at V came to 6 bases and at J to 3 bases, leaving 7 bases not matched to a gene. CDR3: CASSRDTGGYEQYF. The CDR3 DNA reads as TGTGCCAGCTCCCGAGACACAGGGGGCTACGAGCAGTACTTC.

This clone has a single count. This chain uses TRBV10-1 with TRBJ2-1; 7 nucleotides align to TRBD1. The germline V gene has CDR1 WNHNN and CDR2 SYGVQD (reference sequence). Losses at the gene ends were 0 bases for V and 7 bases for J; bases not matched to a gene: 9. The CDR3 extends over 16 amino acids. CDR3 region: CASSESGDSPRNEQFF. DNA of the CDR3: TGCGCCAGCAGTGAGTCTGGGGACAGCCCTCGGAATGAGCAGTTCTTC.

The rearrangement joins TRBV2 to TRBJ1-2, with D possibly being TRBD1 (5 bases). This CDR3 region has 12 residues. Trimming took 7 bases from V and 7 from J, leaving 13 bases between them. The germline V gene encodes CDR1 SNHLY and CDR2 FYNNEI. Written as DNA, the CDR3 is TGTGCCAGCACCCGAAGGGGAGGTGGCTACACCTTC. Translating gives CASTRRGGGYTF.

The chain recombines TRBV18 with TRBJ2-5; TRBD1 agrees at 9 bases. The CDR3 is made up of 16 amino acids. The germline V gene encodes CDR1 KGHSH and CDR2 LQKENI. Trimming cost V 2 bases and J 4 bases; bases outside gene matches: 8. In DNA form, the CDR3 reads TGTGCCAGCTCACCATCTACAGGGGGCGGAATAGAGACCCAGTACTTC. Protein product: CASSPSTGGGIETQYF.

The rearrangement joins TRBV5-1 to TRBJ1-4, with 10 nucleotides matching TRBD1. The germline gives CDR1 SGHRS, CDR2 YFSETQ. The CDR3 loop spans 14 amino acids. Unmatched junction bases numbered 2, after V lost 4 bases and J lost 5 bases. In nucleotides, the CDR3 is TGCGCCAGCAGCGAGACAGGGGGCAATGAAAAACTGTTTTTT. Translated: CASSETGGNEKLFF.

The V call is TRBV28, the J call TRBJ1-3; possibly TRBD1 for D (6 bases). CDR1 and CDR2 from the germline V gene are MDHEN and SYDVKM. This CDR3 is 15 amino acids long. The germline V and J ends were trimmed by 5 bases and 3 bases, with 14 bases remaining between them. CDR3 nucleotides: TGTGCCAGCAGTACAGGGTGGGTTATTGGAAACACCATATATTTT. The encoded protein is CASSTGWVIGNTIYF. Full variable domain (rest looked up from reference TRBV28 and TRBJ1-3): DVKVTQSSRYLVKRTGEKVFLECVQDMDHENMFWYRQDPGLGLRLIYFSYDVKMKEKGDIPEGYSVSREKKERFSLILESASTNQTSMYLCASSTGWVIGNTIYFGEGSWLTVV.

The V gene is TRBV6-6, the J gene TRBJ2-7; D unresolved. Germline V lookup: CDR1 MNHNY, CDR2 SVGAGI (reference sequence). Trimming pared 6 bases from V and 0 bases from J, leaving 12 bases between. This CDR3 region has 14 residues. The CDR3 here is CASSRFDISYEQYF. Here the CDR3 DNA reads TGTGCCAGCAGCCGGTTCGACATCTCCTACGAGCAGTACTTC.

This chain joins TRBV6-5 and TRBJ2-5, with a tentative D call TRBD1 (5 bases). The germline V gene has CDR1 MNHEY and CDR2 SVGAGI. The CDR3 has 14 residues. V dropped 0 bases and J dropped 5 bases, with 10 bases sitting between them. CDR3 amino acids: CASSYSGSGETQYF. The CDR3 DNA reads as TGTGCCAGCAGTTACTCGGGATCAGGGGAGACCCAGTACTTC.

This rearrangement joins TRBV5-1 to TRBJ2-1; 8 bases are a match to TRBD1. The germline V gene has CDR1 SGHRS and CDR2 YFSETQ. Trimming cost V 1 base and J 4 bases; bases outside gene matches: 7. The CDR3 spans 16 residues. This CDR3 reads CASSLLPGQAYNEQFF. In DNA, the CDR3 is TGCGCCAGCAGCTTGTTACCGGGACAGGCATACAATGAGCAGTTCTTC.

The chain links TRBV28 to TRBJ1-5, with 7 bases that match TRBD1. V was clipped by 6 bases and J by 2 bases; unmatched bases: 4. The length of the CDR3 is 14 residues. Germline CDR1 reads MDHEN; CDR2 reads SYDVKM. CDR3 sequence: CASSHGQGNQPQHF. The CDR3 DNA reads TGTGCCAGCAGCCATGGACAGGGCAATCAGCCCCAGCATTTT. Full variable domain (outside the CDR3, taken from reference TRBV28 and TRBJ1-5): DVKVTQSSRYLVKRTGEKVFLECVQDMDHENMFWYRQDPGLGLRLIYFSYDVKMKEKGDIPEGYSVSREKKERFSLILESASTNQTSMYLCASSHGQGNQPQHFGDGTRLSIL.

The chain recombines TRBV5-5 with TRBJ2-7, with 11 bases matching TRBD1. The CDR3 extends over 17 amino acids. In germline, CDR1 is SGHKS, CDR2 YYEKEE (reference sequence). Trimming removed 2 bases from V and 4 bases from J; junction bases left unmatched: 11. The CDR3: CASSFQDPGTGGYEQYF. CDR3 in DNA: TGTGCCAGCAGCTTCCAGGACCCCGGGACAGGGGGGTACGAGCAGTACTTC. Filled out from reference TRBV5-5 and TRBJ2-7, the complete variable domain reads DAGVTQSPTHLIKTRGQQVTLRCSPISGHKSVSWYQQVLGQGPQFIFQYYEKEERGRGNFPDRFSARQFPNYSSELNVNALLLGDSALYLCASSFQDPGTGGYEQYFGPGTRLTVT.

The CDR3 DNA reads TGTGCCACCACCGTTCCCGGGGGGAGCACTGAAGCTTTCTTT. It codes for CATTVPGGSTEAFF. V and J are TRBV10-3 and TRBJ1-1, with D possibly TRBD1 on 5 matching bases. CDR1 and CDR2 from the germline V gene are ENHRY and SYGVKD. The CDR3 is 14 residues long. V was trimmed by 10 bases and J by 4 bases, leaving 19 bases between them.

The rearrangement links TRBV7-3 to TRBJ2-3; 12 bases agree with TRBD1. This CDR3 comprises 15 residues. The V gene end was trimmed by 2 bases and the J gene end by 7 bases; junction bases not matched to a gene: 4. Germline CDR1 and CDR2: SGHTA and FQGTGA. For the CDR3, the DNA is TGTGCCAGCAGCTTAGGGACAGGGGGCGAGTATACGCAGTATTTT. Translation: CASSLGTGGEYTQYF.

The V gene is TRBV5-6, the J gene TRBJ2-5, with 8 nucleotides matching TRBD2. With 0 bases clipped from V and 2 bases from J, the junction kept 3 bases outside the gene matches. Germline V gene data show CDR1 as SGHDT and CDR2 as YYEEEE. The CDR3 length is 15 residues. CDR3 sequence (DNA): TGTGCCAGCAGCTTGGATCTAGCGGGTCAAGAGACCCAGTACTTC. Its translation is CASSLDLAGQETQYF. Full variable domain (missing parts from reference TRBV5-6 and TRBJ2-5): DAGVTQSPTHLIKTRGQQVTLRCSPKSGHDTVSWYQQALGQGPQFIFQYYEEEERQRGNFPDRFSGHQFPNYSSELNVNALLLGDSALYLCASSLDLAGQETQYFGPGTRLLVL.

The chain uses TRBV28 and TRBJ2-5; 16 positions agree with TRBD2. Per germline, CDR1 MDHEN and CDR2 SYDVKM. This CDR3 is built from 17 residues. With 6 bases clipped from V and 4 bases from J, the junction kept 8 bases outside the gene matches. CDR3 sequence reads: CASSPGTSGGAPETQYF. The CDR3 bases are TGTGCCAGCAGCCCGGGGACTAGCGGGGGGGCCCCAGAGACCCAGTACTTC.

This chain connects TRBV6-6 to TRBJ1-6; the D gene is possibly TRBD1 (5 bases). The CDR3 spans 14 residues. Germline V CDR1 and CDR2: MNHNY, SVGAGI (reference sequence). Trimming left V 0 bases short and J 11 bases short, with 11 bases between. The CDR3 sequence: CASSYSGAGTPLHF. The CDR3 nucleotides are TGTGCCAGCAGTTACTCAGGGGCGGGGACACCCCTCCACTTT.

The chain couples TRBV3-1 (or the pseudogene TRBV3-2) to TRBJ2-7; D might be TRBD1 (5 bases). V gave up 4 bases and J gave up 2 bases, with 12 bases separating them. In germline, CDR1 is LGHDT, CDR2 YNNKEL (reference sequence). This CDR3 is 14 amino acids long. This chain's CDR3 is CASSPAGHPYEQYF. DNA for the CDR3: TGTGCCAGCAGCCCGGCAGGGCACCCCTACGAGCAGTACTTC.

This CDR3 reads CASRPGQETQYF. The CDR3 nucleotides read TGTGCCAGCAGGCCAGGCCAAGAGACCCAGTACTTC. V and J are TRBV28 and TRBJ2-5, with no clear D. Trimming pared 6 bases from V and 1 base from J, leaving 6 bases between. The CDR3 runs to 12 residues. CDR1 is MDHEN and CDR2 is SYDVKM in the germline V gene.

The chain links TRBV28 to TRBJ1-2, with 8 nucleotides matching TRBD1. There are 12 residues in the CDR3. Germline V gene sequence: CDR1 MDHEN, CDR2 SYDVKM. V was clipped by 7 bases and J by 7 bases; unmatched bases: 5. The CDR3 DNA sequence: TGTGCCAGCAAAACAGGGGGGGGTGGCTACACCTTC. This gives the protein CASKTGGGGYTF.

DNA for the CDR3: TGTGCCAGCAGTGAGCTGGCTTCACCCCCCAATGAGCAGTTCTTC. It translates to CASSELASPPNEQFF. The chain joins TRBV6-1 to TRBJ2-1; D is undetermined. Germline values: CDR1 MNHNS, CDR2 SASEGT. The CDR3 is made up of 15 amino acids. The germline V and J ends were trimmed by 3 bases and 6 bases, with 15 bases remaining between them.

The chain couples TRBV6-1 to TRBJ1-5; perhaps TRBD1 as D (5 bases). The CDR3 covers 14 residues. Between the trimmed V and J ends, which lost 2 bases and 5 bases, there was a span of 10 bases. Germline V lookup: CDR1 MNHNS, CDR2 SASEGT. CDR3 coding DNA: TGTGCCAGCAGTGAAATCAGGGCAGATCAGCCCCAGCATTTT. Protein product: CASSEIRADQPQHF.

This clone was counted a few times. The chain employs TRBV5-1 and TRBJ2-3, with a tentative D call TRBD2 (5 bases). Germline V gene data show CDR1 as SGHRS and CDR2 as YFSETQ. The V end lost 4 bases, the J end lost 0 bases, and 18 bases lay between the germline ends. This CDR3 contains 17 residues. The DNA of the CDR3 is TGCGCCAGCAGCGTACTCCCCGGGGAACACAGCACAGATACGCAGTATTTT. This codes for CASSVLPGEHSTDTQYF.